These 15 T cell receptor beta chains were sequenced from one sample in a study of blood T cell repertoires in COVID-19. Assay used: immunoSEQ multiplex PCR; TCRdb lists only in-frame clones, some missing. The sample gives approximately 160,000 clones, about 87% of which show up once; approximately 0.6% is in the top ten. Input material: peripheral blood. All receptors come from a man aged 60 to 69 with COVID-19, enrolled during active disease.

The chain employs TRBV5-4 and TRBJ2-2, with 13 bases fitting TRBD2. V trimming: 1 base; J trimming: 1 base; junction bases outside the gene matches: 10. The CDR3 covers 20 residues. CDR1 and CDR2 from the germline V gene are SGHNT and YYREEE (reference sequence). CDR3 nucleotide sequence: TGTGCCAGCAGCTTGAATATTTGGACTAGCGGGGGTTTGAACACCGGGGAGCTGTTTTTT. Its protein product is CASSLNIWTSGGLNTGELFF. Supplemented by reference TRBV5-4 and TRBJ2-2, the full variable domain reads ETGVTQSPTHLIKTRGQQVTLRCSSQSGHNTVSWYQQALGQGPQFIFQYYREEENGRGNFPPRFSGLQFPNYSSELNVNALELDDSALYLCASSLNIWTSGGLNTGELFFGEGSRLTVL.

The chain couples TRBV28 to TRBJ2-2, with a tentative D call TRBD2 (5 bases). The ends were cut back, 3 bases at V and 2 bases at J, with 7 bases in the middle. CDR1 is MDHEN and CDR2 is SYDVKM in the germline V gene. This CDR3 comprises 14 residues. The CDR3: CASSFRGNTGELFF. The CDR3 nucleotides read TGTGCCAGCAGTTTCCGGGGAAACACCGGGGAGCTGTTTTTT.

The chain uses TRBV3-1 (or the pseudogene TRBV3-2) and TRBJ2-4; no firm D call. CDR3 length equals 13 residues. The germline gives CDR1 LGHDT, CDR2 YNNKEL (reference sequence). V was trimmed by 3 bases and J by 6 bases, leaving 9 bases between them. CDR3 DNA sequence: TGTGCCAGCAGCCACATAACTTCAAACATTCAGTACTTC. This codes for CASSHITSNIQYF.

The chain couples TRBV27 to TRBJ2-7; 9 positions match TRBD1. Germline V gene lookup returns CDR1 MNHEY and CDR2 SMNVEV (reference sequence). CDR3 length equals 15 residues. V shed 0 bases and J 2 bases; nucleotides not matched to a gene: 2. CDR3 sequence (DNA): TGTGCCAGCAGTTTATCCGGGACAGGGCCCTACGAGCAGTACTTC. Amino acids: CASSLSGTGPYEQYF.

The CDR3 DNA is TGTGCCAGCAGTTTCTTTGACAGAAGCAATCAGCCCCAGCATTTT. The encoded protein is CASSFFDRSNQPQHF. The chain employs TRBV28 and TRBJ1-5; D perhaps matches TRBD1 (5 bases). Trimming removed 3 bases from V and 1 base from J, with 10 bases in between. The CDR3 is made up of 15 amino acids. The germline V gene has CDR1 MDHEN and CDR2 SYDVKM.

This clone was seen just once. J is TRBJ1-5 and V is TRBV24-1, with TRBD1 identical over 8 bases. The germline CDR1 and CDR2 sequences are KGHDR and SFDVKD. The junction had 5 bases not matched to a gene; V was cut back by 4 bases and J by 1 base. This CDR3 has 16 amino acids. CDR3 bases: TGTGCCACCAGTGACCGAGGACAGGGAAGCAATCAGCCCCAGCATTTT. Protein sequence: CATSDRGQGSNQPQHF.

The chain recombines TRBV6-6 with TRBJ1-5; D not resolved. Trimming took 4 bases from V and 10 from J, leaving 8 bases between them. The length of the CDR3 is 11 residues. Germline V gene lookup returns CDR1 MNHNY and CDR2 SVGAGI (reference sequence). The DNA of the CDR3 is TGTGCCAGCAGTTCAACATCACCCCAGCATTTT. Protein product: CASSSTSPQHF.

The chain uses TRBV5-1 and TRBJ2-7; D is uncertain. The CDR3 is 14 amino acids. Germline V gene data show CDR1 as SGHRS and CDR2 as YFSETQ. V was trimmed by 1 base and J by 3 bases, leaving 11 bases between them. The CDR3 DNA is TGCGCCAGCAGCTTGAATGGCGGATACTACGAGCAGTACTTC. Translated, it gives CASSLNGGYYEQYF.

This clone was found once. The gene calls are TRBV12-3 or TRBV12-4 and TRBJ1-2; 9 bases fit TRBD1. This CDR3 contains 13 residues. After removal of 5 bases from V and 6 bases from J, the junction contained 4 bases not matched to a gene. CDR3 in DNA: TGTGCCAGCAGTCAAGGACAGGGGCATGGCTACACCTTC. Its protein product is CASSQGQGHGYTF.

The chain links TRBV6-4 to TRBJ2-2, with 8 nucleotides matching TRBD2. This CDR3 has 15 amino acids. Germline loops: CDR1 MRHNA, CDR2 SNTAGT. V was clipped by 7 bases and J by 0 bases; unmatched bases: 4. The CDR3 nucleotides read TGTGCCAGCACCAGACTAGCGACGAACACCGGGGAGCTGTTTTTT. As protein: CASTRLATNTGELFF.

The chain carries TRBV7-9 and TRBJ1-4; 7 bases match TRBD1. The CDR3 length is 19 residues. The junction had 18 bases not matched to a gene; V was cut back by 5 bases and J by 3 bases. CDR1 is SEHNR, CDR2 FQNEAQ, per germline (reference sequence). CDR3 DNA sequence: TGTGCCAGCAGCCCTCGGGACAGCGTATTAACTTTCCCTAATGAAAAACTGTTTTTT. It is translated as CASSPRDSVLTFPNEKLFF.

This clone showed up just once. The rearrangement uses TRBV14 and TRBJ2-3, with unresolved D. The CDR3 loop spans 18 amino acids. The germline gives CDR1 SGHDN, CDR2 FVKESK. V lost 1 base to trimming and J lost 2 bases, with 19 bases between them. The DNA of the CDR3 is TGTGCCAGCAGCCAAGGTTTAGTTGGATTAGCCTACACAGATACGCAGTATTTT. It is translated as CASSQGLVGLAYTDTQYF.

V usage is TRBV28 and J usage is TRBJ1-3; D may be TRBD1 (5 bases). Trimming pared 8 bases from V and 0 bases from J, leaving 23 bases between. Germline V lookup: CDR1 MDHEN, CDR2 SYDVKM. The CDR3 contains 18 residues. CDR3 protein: CASCPPGLIKPSGNTIYF. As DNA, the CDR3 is TGTGCCAGCTGCCCCCCGGGACTCATAAAGCCCTCTGGAAACACCATATATTTT.

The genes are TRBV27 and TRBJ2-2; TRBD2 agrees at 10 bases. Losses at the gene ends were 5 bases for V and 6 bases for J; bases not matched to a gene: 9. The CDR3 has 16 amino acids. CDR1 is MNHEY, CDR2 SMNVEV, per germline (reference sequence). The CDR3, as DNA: TGTGCCAGCAGTCCCCTCAGCGGGGGGGCCCCCGGGGAGCTGTTTTTT. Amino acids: CASSPLSGGAPGELFF.

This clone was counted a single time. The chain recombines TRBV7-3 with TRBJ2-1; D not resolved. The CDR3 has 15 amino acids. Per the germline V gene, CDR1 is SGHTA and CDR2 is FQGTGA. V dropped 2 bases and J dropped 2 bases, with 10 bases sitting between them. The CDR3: CASSLGGQAYNEQFF. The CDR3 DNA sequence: TGTGCCAGCAGCTTAGGTGGGCAGGCCTACAATGAGCAGTTCTTC. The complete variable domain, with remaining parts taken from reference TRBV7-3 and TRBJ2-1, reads GAGVSQTPSNKVTEKGKYVELRCDPISGHTALYWYRQSLGQGPEFLIYFQGTGAADDSGLPNDRFFAVRPEGSVSTLKIQRTERGDSAVYLCASSLGGQAYNEQFFGPGTRLTVL.